Below are 15 T cell receptor beta chains sequenced from a single sample in a study of T-cell reconstitution after alpha-beta-depleted transplantation in children. This sample's TCRbeta library carried unique molecular identifier barcodes. Each CDR3 protein gets one entry after TCRdb re-called the PCR reads with MiXCR. Here the sample spans some 400,000 distinct CDR3 sequences, roughly 20% being singletons. The material was PBMCs from the stem cell graft donor, obtained from the stem cell graft. The receptor source for this set is a human donor who donated a stem cell graft to a child with acute myeloid leukemia.

Ten or more counts support this clonotype. V is TRBV7-9 and J is TRBJ2-1, with D perhaps matching TRBD2 (5 bases). CDR3 size: 14 residues. Trimming took 0 bases from V and 6 from J, leaving 9 bases between them. Per the germline V gene, CDR1 is SEHNR and CDR2 is FQNEAQ (reference sequence). CDR3 amino acids: CASSLAGAVNEQFF. The DNA of the CDR3 is TGTGCCAGCAGCTTAGCGGGAGCGGTCAATGAGCAGTTCTTC.

This clonotype was detected a few times. The DNA for the CDR3 is TGTGCCAGCAGCCTGAAGGGGATTGGTGAGCAGTTCTTC. This gives the protein CASSLKGIGEQFF. The chain has TRBV3-1 and TRBJ2-1, with D possibly being TRBD1 (5 bases). Trimming pared 4 bases from V and 9 bases from J, leaving 13 bases between. Germline V gene data show CDR1 as LGHDT and CDR2 as YNNKEL (reference sequence). The CDR3 covers 13 residues.

This clonotype was seen repeatedly, ten times or more. The chain couples TRBV12-3 or TRBV12-4 to TRBJ2-1, with a possible D match to TRBD2 (6 bases). This CDR3 comprises 15 residues. Between the trimmed V and J ends, which lost 3 bases and 5 bases, there was a span of 14 bases. CDR3 nucleotide sequence: TGTGCCAGCAGTTTGGTGATGGTAGCGGACAATGAGCAGTTCTTC. Its protein product is CASSLVMVADNEQFF.

This clonotype was picked up many times. This rearrangement joins TRBV7-2 to TRBJ1-2; D gene ambiguous. This CDR3 contains 14 residues. Germline V gene sequence: CDR1 SGHTA, CDR2 FQGNSA. The V and J ends lost 5 bases and 4 bases respectively, with 14 bases between them. The DNA for the CDR3 is TGTGCCAGCAGCCCTATCGAGTTGGCCTATGGCTACACCTTC. It specifies CASSPIELAYGYTF.

The V gene is TRBV7-9, the J gene TRBJ2-7, with unresolved D. Germline-derived CDR1 and CDR2 are SEHNR and FQNEAQ (reference sequence). V lost 4 bases to trimming and J lost 3 bases, with 22 bases between them. This CDR3 contains 17 residues. The CDR3 DNA follows: TGTGCCAGCAGCTCTACCGGCAGTCGAGAGGTGGGCTACGAGCAGTACTTC. Its protein product is CASSSTGSREVGYEQYF.

The rearrangement uses TRBV5-1 and TRBJ2-1, with D unclear. Trimming removed 2 bases from V and 4 bases from J, with 16 bases in between. There are 16 residues in the CDR3. The germline CDR1 and CDR2 sequences are SGHRS and YFSETQ. The CDR3 DNA follows: TGCGCCAGCAGCTTCCTGCAAGTAGGCGGATACAATGAGCAGTTCTTC. Protein: CASSFLQVGGYNEQFF.

The rearrangement uses TRBV7-9 and TRBJ2-4; D not certain. V was clipped by 1 base and J by 11 bases, with 9 bases between them. Looked up from germline, CDR1 is SEHNR and CDR2 is FQNEAQ (reference sequence). The CDR3 sequence is 12 residues long. CDR3: CASSLEAPVQYF. CDR3 nucleotides: TGTGCCAGCAGCTTAGAGGCCCCCGTTCAGTACTTC.

This chain joins TRBV29-1 and TRBJ2-7; the D gene is possibly TRBD2 (6 bases). Trimming shortened V by 0 bases and J by 6 bases, and 6 bases separated the two germline ends. CDR1 and CDR2 (germline): SQVTM, ANQGSEA. CDR3 length equals 11 residues. The CDR3, as DNA: TGCAGCGTTGAAGAGGGGGGCGAGCAGTACTTC. Its translation: CSVEEGGEQYF.

This clonotype was seen only once. V usage is TRBV7-6 and J usage is TRBJ2-2, with 9 nucleotides matching TRBD1. This CDR3 has 17 amino acids. The V and J ends lost 5 bases and 2 bases, in that order; junction bases with no gene match: 9. Germline V gives CDR1 SGHVS, CDR2 FNYEAQ. The CDR3: CASSQRYRGRNTGELFF. CDR3 DNA sequence: TGTGCCAGCAGCCAAAGATACAGGGGGCGAAACACCGGGGAGCTGTTTTTT.

This clonotype has more than one count but fewer than ten. The rearrangement links TRBV24-1 to TRBJ2-1; TRBD2 agrees at 9 bases. Germline V gene data show CDR1 as KGHDR and CDR2 as SFDVKD. The CDR3 spans 16 residues. Trimming removed 6 bases from V and 4 bases from J; junction bases left unmatched: 9. Here the CDR3 reads CATSSLAGEGYNEQFF. CDR3 DNA sequence: TGTGCCACCAGTTCCTTAGCGGGAGAAGGGTACAATGAGCAGTTCTTC.

There are a few counts of this clonotype. V usage is TRBV21-1 and J usage is TRBJ2-4; TRBD2, the D gene given by the table, was not confirmed from the DNA. TRBV21-1 is shown as a pseudogene. This CDR3 spans 16 amino acids. The DNA of the CDR3 is TGTGCCAGCAGCAGAGGACTAGCGGGAGTCAAAAACATTCAGTACTTC. The encoded protein is CASSRGLAGVKNIQYF.

This clonotype showed up just a few times. V and J are TRBV12-3 or TRBV12-4 and TRBJ2-7, with D unresolved. V lost 2 bases and J lost 9, with 11 bases in between. The CDR3 is 12 residues long. CDR3 nucleotides: TGTGCCAGCAGTTTATATGGCTCTTCGCAGTACTTC. Residues: CASSLYGSSQYF.

This clonotype has a count of ten or more. The J gene is TRBJ1-1, the V gene TRBV29-1; D not certain. V lost 1 base and J lost 4, with 10 bases in between. CDR1 SQVTM and CDR2 ANQGSEA come from the germline V gene. There are 13 residues in the CDR3. The CDR3 bases are TGCAGCGTTGAAGGGGTTTCTGTCACTGAAGCTTTCTTT. This translates into CSVEGVSVTEAFF.

V is TRBV12-3 or TRBV12-4 and J is TRBJ2-3, with 7 bases aligning to TRBD2. This CDR3 is 11 amino acids long. After removal of 5 bases from V and 11 bases from J, the junction contained 4 bases not matched to a gene. In nucleotides, the CDR3 is TGTGCCAGCAGTGAGGGAGGGGAGCAGTATTTT. Amino acids: CASSEGGEQYF.

V gene TRBV7-8 combines with J gene TRBJ2-7; the match to TRBD2 covers 7 bases. The length of the CDR3 is 16 residues. Germline CDR1 SGHVS, CDR2 FQNEAQ. V dropped 5 bases and J dropped 0; count of bases not matched to a gene: 10. The CDR3: CASSLRLALSSYEQYF. In DNA, the CDR3 is TGTGCCAGCAGCCTCCGACTAGCCTTGAGCTCCTACGAGCAGTACTTC.